This T cell receptor (beta chain) originates from a study of response to subunit inactivated influenza vaccine. This clonotype was observed a handful of times. Its antigen is currently unknown. V dropped 5 bases and J dropped 1 base, with 15 bases sitting between them. This CDR3 is built from 16 residues. The germline V gene encodes CDR1 SGHTA and CDR2 FQGNSA. TCRdb called the RT-PCR reads again in MiXCR, with one record for every CDR3 protein. The data contain about 830,000 distinct CDR3 sequences, approximately 17% of them singletons. General study points: The authors suggested that every seasonal influenza vaccination recruits few new T cells.

Source: PBMCs from blood, taken more than 4 days after vaccination. This sequence joins TRBV7-2 and TRBJ1-5; weak D call: TRBD1 (5 bases). The clonotype was recovered from a man aged 45-65 years who received an inactivated influenza vaccine. The CDR3 sequence is CASSTRGAWSNQPQHF. DNA for the CDR3: TGTGCCAGCAGCACCCGTGGGGCATGGAGCAATCAGCCCCAGCATTTT.